This TCR beta chain derives from a study of technical replicates of blood from several donors. Using immunoSEQ multiplex PCR, the repertoire was profiled, and TCRdb retains in-frame clones only, with some absent. The data hold around 97,000 clones, with around 96% observed a single time. As to this clone: The sample carries other DNA sequences with the same CDR3.

This receptor was obtained from a human donor in good health. Sequences were obtained from T cells isolated from PBMCs.

The CDR3 DNA is TGTGCCAGCAGCTTAGGACTAGGGAACGAGCAGTACTTC. Its protein product is CASSLGLGNEQYF. The J gene is TRBJ2-7, the V gene TRBV7-3; 7 nucleotides agree with TRBD2. After removal of 2 bases from V and 5 bases from J, the junction contained 3 bases not matched to a gene. The CDR3 loop spans 13 amino acids. Germline CDR1 and CDR2: SGHTA and FQGTGA.